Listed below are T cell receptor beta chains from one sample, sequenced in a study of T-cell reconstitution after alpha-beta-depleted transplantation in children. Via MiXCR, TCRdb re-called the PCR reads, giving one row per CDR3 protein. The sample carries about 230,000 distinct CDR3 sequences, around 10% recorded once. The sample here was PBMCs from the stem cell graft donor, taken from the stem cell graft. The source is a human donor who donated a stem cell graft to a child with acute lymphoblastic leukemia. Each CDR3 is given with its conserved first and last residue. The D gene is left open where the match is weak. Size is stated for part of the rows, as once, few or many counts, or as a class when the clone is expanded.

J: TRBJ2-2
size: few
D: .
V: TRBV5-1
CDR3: CASGNYIGSLPDVGAGELFF
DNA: TGCGCCAGCGGAAACTACATCGGGAGTCTGCCGGATGTAGGTGCCGGGGAGCTGTTTTTT

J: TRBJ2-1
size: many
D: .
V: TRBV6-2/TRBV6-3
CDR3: CASSLGGAGNEQFF
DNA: TGTGCCAGCAGTCTAGGGGGGGCCGGCAATGAGCAGTTCTTC

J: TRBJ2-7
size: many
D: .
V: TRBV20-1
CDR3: CSARKSGYEQYF
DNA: TGCAGTGCTAGAAAAAGCGGCTACGAGCAGTACTTC

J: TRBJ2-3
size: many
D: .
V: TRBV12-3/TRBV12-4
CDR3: CASGFGGRSTDTQYF
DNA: TGTGCCAGCGGTTTCGGGGGCCGGAGCACAGATACGCAGTATTTT

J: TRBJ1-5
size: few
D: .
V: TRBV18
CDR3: CASSPAEGNQPQHF
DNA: TGTGCCAGCTCACCAGCAGAGGGGAATCAGCCCCAGCATTTT

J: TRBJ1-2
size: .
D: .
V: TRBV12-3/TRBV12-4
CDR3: CASTAGRYYGYTF
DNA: TGTGCCAGCACAGCCGGGAGATACTATGGCTACACCTTC

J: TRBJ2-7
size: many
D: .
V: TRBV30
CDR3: CAWSVPPQRYEQYF
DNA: TGTGCCTGGAGTGTCCCCCCCCAGAGGTACGAGCAGTACTTC

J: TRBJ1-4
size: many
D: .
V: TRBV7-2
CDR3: CASTEVPTNEKLFF
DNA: TGTGCCAGCACCGAGGTTCCAACTAATGAAAAACTGTTTTTT

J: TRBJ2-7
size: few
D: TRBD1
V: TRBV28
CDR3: CASSLSGTGGYEQYF
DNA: TGTGCCAGCAGTTTGTCGGGGACAGGGGGCTACGAGCAGTACTTC

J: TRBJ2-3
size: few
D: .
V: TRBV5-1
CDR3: CASSLEAVMDTQYF
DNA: TGCGCCAGCAGCTTGGAGGCGGTGATGGATACGCAGTATTTT

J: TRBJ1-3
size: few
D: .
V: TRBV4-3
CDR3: CASSQDTGNTIYF
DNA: TGCGCCAGCAGCCAAGACACAGGAAACACCATATATTTT

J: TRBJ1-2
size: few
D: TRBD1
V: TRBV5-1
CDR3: CASSWQGDGYTF
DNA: TGCGCCAGCAGTTGGCAGGGGGACGGCTACACCTTC

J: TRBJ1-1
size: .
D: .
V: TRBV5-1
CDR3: CATKMEGWTEAFF
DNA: TGCGCCACTAAAATGGAAGGATGGACTGAAGCTTTCTTT

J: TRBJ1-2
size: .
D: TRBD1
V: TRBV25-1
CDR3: CASSEYTDRGSYGYTF
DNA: TGTGCCAGCAGTGAATATACAGACAGGGGATCCTATGGCTACACCTTC

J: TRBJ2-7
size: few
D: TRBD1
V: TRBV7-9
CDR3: CASSWGSRDRGIHEQYF
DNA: TGTGCCAGCAGCTGGGGTAGCCGGGACAGGGGTATCCACGAGCAGTACTTC

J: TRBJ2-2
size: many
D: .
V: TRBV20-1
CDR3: CSARGVAGELFF
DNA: TGCAGTGCTAGGGGGGTGGCCGGGGAGCTGTTTTTT

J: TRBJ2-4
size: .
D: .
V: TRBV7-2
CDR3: CASTSGGAQLAIQYF
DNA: TGTGCCAGCACAAGCGGTGGGGCCCAGCTCGCCATTCAGTACTTC

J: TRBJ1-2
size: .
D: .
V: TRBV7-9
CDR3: CASSLAIANYGYTF
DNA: TGTGCCAGCAGCTTAGCCATAGCTAACTATGGCTACACCTTC

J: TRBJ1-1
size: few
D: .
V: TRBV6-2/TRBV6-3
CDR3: CASRVWSEAFF
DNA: TGTGCCAGCAGGGTATGGAGTGAAGCTTTCTTT

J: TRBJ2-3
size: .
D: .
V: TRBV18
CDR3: CASSPPGEDTQYF
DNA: TGTGCCAGCTCACCACCGGGGGAAGATACGCAGTATTTT

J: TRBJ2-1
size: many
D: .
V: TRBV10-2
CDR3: CASRDDEQFF
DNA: TGCGCCAGCAGGGACGATGAGCAGTTCTTC

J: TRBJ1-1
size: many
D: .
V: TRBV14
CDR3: CASSVSRGRSEAFF
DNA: TGTGCCAGCAGCGTCTCACGGGGCCGGTCTGAAGCTTTCTTT

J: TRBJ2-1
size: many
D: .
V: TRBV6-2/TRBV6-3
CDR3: CASTRQVSSYNEQFF
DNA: TGTGCCAGCACCCGACAGGTGAGCTCCTACAATGAGCAGTTCTTC

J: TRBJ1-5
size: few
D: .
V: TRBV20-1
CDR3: CSASIGWRGGLDQPQHF
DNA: TGCAGTGCTAGTATAGGGTGGCGAGGCGGGTTGGATCAGCCCCAGCATTTT

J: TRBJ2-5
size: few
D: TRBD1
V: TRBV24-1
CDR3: CATSDMGQGVRETQYF
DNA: TGTGCCACCAGTGATATGGGACAGGGTGTCCGAGAGACCCAGTACTTC

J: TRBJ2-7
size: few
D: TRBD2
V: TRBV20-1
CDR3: CSARVPRAGGRYEQYF
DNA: TGCAGTGCTAGAGTCCCTCGAGCGGGGGGTCGGTACGAGCAGTACTTC

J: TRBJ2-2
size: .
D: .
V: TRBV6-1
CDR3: CASSRWGSGTGELFF
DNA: TGTGCCAGCAGCCGCTGGGGAAGCGGCACCGGGGAGCTGTTTTTT

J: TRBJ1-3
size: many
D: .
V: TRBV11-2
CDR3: CASSPTGDSGNTIYF
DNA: TGTGCCAGCAGCCCGACAGGAGACTCTGGAAACACCATATATTTT

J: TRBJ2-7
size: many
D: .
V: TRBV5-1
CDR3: CASSPSTASSYEQYF
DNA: TGCGCCAGCAGCCCGTCGACAGCGAGCTCCTACGAGCAGTACTTC

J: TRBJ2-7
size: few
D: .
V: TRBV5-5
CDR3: CASSLEWEQYF
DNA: TGTGCCAGCAGCTTGGAATGGGAGCAGTACTTC

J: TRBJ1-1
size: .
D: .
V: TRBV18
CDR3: CASSPPAANTEAFF
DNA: TGTGCCAGCTCACCACCGGCCGCGAACACTGAAGCTTTCTTT

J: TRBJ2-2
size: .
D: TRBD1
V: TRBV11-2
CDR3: CASRRLRGRTTGELFF
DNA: TGTGCCAGCAGACGACTCAGGGGGCGCACCACCGGGGAGCTGTTTTTT

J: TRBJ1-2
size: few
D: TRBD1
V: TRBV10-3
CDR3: CASGQVPTYGYTF
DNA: TGTGCCAGCGGACAGGTCCCTACCTATGGCTACACCTTC

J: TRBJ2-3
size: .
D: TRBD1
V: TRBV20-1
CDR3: CSASRVTGGSTDTQYF
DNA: TGCAGTGCTAGCAGGGTTACAGGGGGCAGCACAGATACGCAGTATTTT

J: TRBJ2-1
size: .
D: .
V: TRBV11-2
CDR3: CASSLAWESYNEQFF
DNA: TGTGCCAGCAGCTTAGCTTGGGAGTCCTACAATGAGCAGTTCTTC

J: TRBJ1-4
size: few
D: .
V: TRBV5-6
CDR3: CASSTRGREKLFF
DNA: TGTGCCAGCAGCACGAGGGGCCGCGAAAAACTGTTTTTT

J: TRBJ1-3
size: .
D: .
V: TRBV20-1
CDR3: CSASVRGGNTIYF
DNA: TGCAGTGCTAGTGTTCGTGGCGGAAACACCATATATTTT

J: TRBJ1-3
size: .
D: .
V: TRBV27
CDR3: CASRDARNTIYF
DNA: TGTGCCAGCAGGGATGCAAGAAACACCATATATTTT

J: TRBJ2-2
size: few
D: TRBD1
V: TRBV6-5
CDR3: CASSSGTGGPGELFF
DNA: TGTGCCAGCAGTTCAGGGACAGGGGGCCCCGGGGAGCTGTTTTTT

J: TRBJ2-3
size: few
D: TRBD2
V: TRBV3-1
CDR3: CASSRSGGAGTDTQYF
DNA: TGTGCCAGCAGCCGTAGCGGGGGAGCAGGCACAGATACGCAGTATTTT

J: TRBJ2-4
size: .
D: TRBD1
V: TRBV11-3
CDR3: CASSLGDSTPGIQYF
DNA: TGTGCCAGCAGCTTAGGGGACAGTACACCAGGCATTCAGTACTTC

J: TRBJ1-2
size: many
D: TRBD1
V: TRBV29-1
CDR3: CSVAPTGVSGYTF
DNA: TGCAGCGTCGCCCCGACAGGGGTGTCTGGCTACACCTTC

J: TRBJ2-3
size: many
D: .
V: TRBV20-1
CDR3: CSARDVRVAITTDTQYF
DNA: TGCAGTGCTAGAGATGTTAGGGTAGCAATTACCACAGATACGCAGTATTTT

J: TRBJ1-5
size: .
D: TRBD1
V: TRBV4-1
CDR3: CASSSTGGREWEPQHF
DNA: TGCGCCAGCAGCTCAACAGGGGGAAGAGAGTGGGAGCCCCAGCATTTT

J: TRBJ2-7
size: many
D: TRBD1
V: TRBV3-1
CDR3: CASSTRNDRGYEQYF
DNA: TGTGCCAGCAGCACCCGCAACGACAGGGGATACGAGCAGTACTTC

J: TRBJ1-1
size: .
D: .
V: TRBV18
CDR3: CASSPGDSEAFF
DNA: TGTGCCAGCTCACCGGGTGACAGTGAAGCTTTCTTT

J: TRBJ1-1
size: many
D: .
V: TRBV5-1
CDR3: CASSWGQNTEAFF
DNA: TGCGCCAGCAGCTGGGGACAGAACACTGAAGCTTTCTTT

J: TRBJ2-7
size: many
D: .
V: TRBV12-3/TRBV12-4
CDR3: CASNVDGGKYEQYF
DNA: TGTGCCAGCAACGTCGATGGGGGGAAGTACGAGCAGTACTTC

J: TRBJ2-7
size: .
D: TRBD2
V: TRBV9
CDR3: CASSVSGVYEQYF
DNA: TGTGCCAGCAGCGTTAGCGGGGTCTACGAGCAGTACTTC

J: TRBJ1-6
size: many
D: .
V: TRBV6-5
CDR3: CASSYGSGWSPLHF
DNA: TGTGCCAGCAGTTACGGGTCGGGGTGGTCACCCCTCCACTTT